This TCR beta chain derives from a study of tissue T cells after allogeneic stem cell transplantation. Comment on this clone: Mouse gene names and germline throughout. The read falls 1 residue short of the CDR3 end, and the missing part is taken from the germline J gene.

Sequenced by immunoSEQ multiplex PCR; TCRdb stores in-frame clones only, minus some. Of roughly 20,000 clones in the sample, approximately 70% were seen once. Germline-derived CDR1 and CDR2 are NNHNN and SYGAGS (reference sequence). The CDR3 sequence is 15 residues long. The V end was cut by 2 bases, the J end by 7 bases, with 16 bases between. This chain uses TRBV13-2 with TRBJ2-1, with D tentatively TRBD2 (7 bases). This clonotype originated in a female BALB/c mouse in good health. The strain's MHC haplotype is H2-d. The sequenced material came from blood. The CDR3 bases that were read are TGTGCCAGCGGTGAAGGAAGGGGGGGAGGGGCTGAGCAGTTC. As protein: CASGEGRGGGAEQF. The whole CDR3 sequence reads CASGEGRGGGAEQFF.